This T cell receptor (beta chain) derives from a study of control samples from healthy donors and cancer patients. This CDR3 region has 16 residues. The germline CDR1 and CDR2 sequences are LNHDA and SQIVND (reference sequence). Trimming at V came to 4 bases and at J to 3 bases, leaving 10 bases not matched to a gene. Some clones are missing from TCRdb's copy, which holds only in-frame ones; the method was immunoSEQ multiplex PCR. The table has 40,000 to 45,000 clones, roughly 65% seen once; the top ten hold under 20%. The V call is TRBV19, the J call TRBJ1-2, with 8 bases lining up with TRBD1. Input material: formalin-fixed, paraffin-embedded tissue. This sequence was found in a male donor with melanoma. DNA of the CDR3: TGTGCCAGTAGTAGAACTTGGACAGGGAGGGACTATGGCTACACCTTC. Translated, it gives CASSRTWTGRDYGYTF.